A single sample is the source of the 28 T cell receptor beta chains below, sequenced in a study of cytomegalovirus exposure and HLA in healthy donors. Method: immunoSEQ multiplex PCR; TCRdb's copy keeps in-frame clones and lacks some. The sample includes about 120,000 clones, about 85% seen only once; the top ten take about 2%. Sequenced material: PBMCs. These receptors came from a woman in her 30s in good health and CMV-seronegative.

The rearrangement uses TRBV5-6 and TRBJ2-7, with 10 bases fitting TRBD1. Germline V gives CDR1 SGHDT, CDR2 YYEEEE. This CDR3 has 15 amino acids. V lost 3 bases to trimming and J lost 4 bases; unmatched junction nucleotides: 7. Here the CDR3 reads CASSSRQGASYEQYF. The CDR3 DNA is TGTGCCAGCAGCTCCCGACAGGGGGCGTCGTACGAGCAGTACTTC.

The rearrangement joins TRBV29-1 to TRBJ2-7, with D maybe TRBD1 (7 bases). There are 16 residues in the CDR3. The germline CDR1 and CDR2 sequences are SQVTM and ANQGSEA. V lost 4 bases and J lost 2, with 21 bases in between. CDR3 region: CSVVFRQGGQTYEQYF. CDR3 DNA sequence: TGCAGCGTTGTCTTCAGACAGGGAGGACAGACCTACGAGCAGTACTTC.

The V gene is TRBV2, the J gene TRBJ2-1, with 10 bases matching TRBD1. V dropped 8 bases and J dropped 8; count of bases not matched to a gene: 9. Looked up from germline, CDR1 is SNHLY and CDR2 is FYNNEI. This CDR3 contains 14 residues. The CDR3, as DNA: TGTGCCAGCGAAGGTGGACAGGGGGTACATGAGCAGTTCTTC. It codes for CASEGGQGVHEQFF.

The chain carries TRBV6-6 and TRBJ2-7; TRBD1 agrees at 11 bases. Trimming took 6 bases from V and 3 from J; bases not matched to a gene: 4. Per germline, CDR1 MNHNY and CDR2 SVGAGI (reference sequence). There are 14 residues in the CDR3. CDR3 nucleotide sequence: TGTGCCAGCAGCCGGGACAGGGGGATCTACGAGCAGTACTTC. Residues: CASSRDRGIYEQYF.

V is TRBV6-6 and J is TRBJ1-2; 7 nucleotides line up with TRBD1. Germline V gene data show CDR1 as MNHNY and CDR2 as SVGAGI (reference sequence). The length of the CDR3 is 14 residues. The J segment lost 4 bases and the V segment lost 3 bases, leaving 5 bases of the junction unmatched. Written as DNA, the CDR3 is TGTGCCAGCAGTTATGGTGGACAGGTCTATGGCTACACCTTC. Protein product: CASSYGGQVYGYTF.

The rearrangement uses TRBV5-8 and TRBJ2-1; 8 bases align to TRBD1. Trimming took 4 bases from V and 7 from J; bases not matched to a gene: 19. Germline lookup yields CDR1 SGHTS and CDR2 YDEGEE. The CDR3 contains 18 residues. For the CDR3, the DNA is TGTGCCAGCAGCCCTATTCTCTTACTAAGGACAGGGCAAAATGAGCAGTTCTTC. This translates into CASSPILLLRTGQNEQFF.

The J gene is TRBJ1-6, the V gene TRBV7-2, with TRBD1 matching over 9 bases. The CDR3 is 15 residues long. CDR1 is SGHTA, CDR2 FQGNSA, per germline. V trimming: 4 bases; J trimming: 11 bases; junction bases outside the gene matches: 9. The CDR3 DNA is TGTGCCAGCAGCTGGATGGACAGGGGTCGGACACCCCTCCACTTT. This encodes CASSWMDRGRTPLHF.

The chain employs TRBV13 and TRBJ2-3, with 8 bases fitting TRBD2. CDR3 length: 13 amino acids. Germline CDR1 and CDR2: PRHDT and FYEKMQ (reference sequence). J was trimmed by 4 bases and V by 5 bases; bases with no gene match: 2. The CDR3 reads CASSPAGADTQYF. CDR3 nucleotides: TGTGCCAGCAGCCCAGCGGGGGCAGATACGCAGTATTTT.

This chain uses TRBV5-8 with TRBJ2-5; D perhaps matches TRBD1 (6 bases). The CDR3 extends over 16 amino acids. V lost 3 bases and J 2 bases, leaving 17 bases between the germline ends. Germline V CDR1 and CDR2: SGHTS, YDEGEE. This CDR3 reads CASSYGRGPAQETQYF. The DNA for the CDR3 is TGTGCCAGCAGCTACGGCAGGGGCCCGGCACAAGAGACCCAGTACTTC.

The CDR3 reads CASSQGNRGNEKLFF. CDR3 coding DNA: TGCGCCAGCAGCCAAGGAAACAGGGGTAATGAAAAACTGTTTTTT. The chain is built from TRBV4-3 and TRBJ1-4; 7 bases are a match to TRBD1. Germline V gives CDR1 LGHNA, CDR2 YSLEER. The V and J ends lost 1 base and 4 bases, in that order; junction bases with no gene match: 3. This CDR3 spans 15 amino acids.

The CDR3 is CASSPRGYNEQFF. In nucleotides, the CDR3 is TGTGCCAGCAGTCCCCGGGGGTACAATGAGCAGTTCTTC. V gene TRBV6-5 combines with J gene TRBJ2-1, with D perhaps TRBD2 (6 bases). Germline CDR1 and CDR2: MNHEY and SVGAGI. Trimming pared 5 bases from V and 4 bases from J, leaving 9 bases between. The CDR3 consists of 13 residues.

The chain couples TRBV29-1 to TRBJ2-7; D is uncertain. Trimming stripped 0 bases from V and 1 base from J, with 4 bases between. Germline V gene sequence: CDR1 SQVTM, CDR2 ANQGSEA. CDR3 length: 12 amino acids. The CDR3 here is CSVEDPSYEQYF. The CDR3 DNA is TGCAGCGTTGAAGATCCATCCTACGAGCAGTACTTC.

The chain carries TRBV30 and TRBJ1-2; no clear D gene. Trimming took 5 bases from V and 3 from J, leaving 13 bases between them. The CDR3 spans 13 residues. Germline values: CDR1 GTSNPN, CDR2 SVGIG (reference sequence). CDR3 protein: CAWSFGEDYGYTF. In DNA, the CDR3 is TGTGCCTGGTCCTTTGGGGAGGACTATGGCTACACCTTC.

About this clone: This CDR3 is also generated by other DNA sequences in the sample. The chain uses TRBV4-3 and TRBJ1-1, with D hard to call. Germline CDR1 reads LGHNA; CDR2 reads YSLEER. This CDR3 comprises 14 residues. The V gene lost 1 base and the J gene lost 0 bases, with 6 bases spanning the gap. As DNA, the CDR3 is TGCGCCAGCAGCCAAGCTGTCCTGAACACTGAAGCTTTCTTT. It is translated as CASSQAVLNTEAFF.

The chain uses TRBV6-5 and TRBJ1-4, with 8 bases aligning to TRBD1. Germline V lookup: CDR1 MNHEY, CDR2 SVGAGI. V lost 6 bases and J lost 5; bases outside the gene matches: 5. The CDR3 length is 14 residues. The CDR3 nucleotides read TGTGCCAGCAGCAGGACAGGGTGGAATGAAAAACTGTTTTTT. It translates to CASSRTGWNEKLFF.

The genes are TRBV14 and TRBJ2-2; 12 nucleotides align to TRBD2. V was clipped by 6 bases and J by 5 bases; unmatched bases: 1. The CDR3 runs 14 residues. Germline-derived CDR1 and CDR2 are SGHDN and FVKESK. The CDR3 bases are TGTGCCAGCAGACTAGCGGGGGGTACCGGGGAGCTGTTTTTT. This gives the protein CASRLAGGTGELFF.

This chain links TRBV5-4 with TRBJ1-1; TRBD1 is a possible D gene (5 bases). The CDR3 has 16 amino acids. Trimming removed 2 bases at V and 4 bases at J, with 18 bases between. The germline CDR1 and CDR2 sequences are SGHNT and YYREEE (reference sequence). Here the CDR3 reads CASSFGGWAGGTEAFF. The DNA of the CDR3 is TGTGCCAGCAGCTTTGGGGGGTGGGCAGGAGGCACTGAAGCTTTCTTT.

This chain connects TRBV5-4 to TRBJ2-3, with TRBD1 identical over 8 bases. Unmatched junction bases numbered 2, after V lost 2 bases and J lost 3 bases. Germline-derived CDR1 and CDR2 are SGHNT and YYREEE (reference sequence). The length of the CDR3 is 14 residues. The DNA for the CDR3 is TGTGCCAGCAGCTTCCACAGGGGGACAGATACGCAGTATTTT. As protein: CASSFHRGTDTQYF. The variable domain in full, completed from reference TRBV5-4 and TRBJ2-3, reads ETGVTQSPTHLIKTRGQQVTLRCSSQSGHNTVSWYQQALGQGPQFIFQYYREEENGRGNFPPRFSGLQFPNYSSELNVNALELDDSALYLCASSFHRGTDTQYFGPGTRLTVL.

This rearrangement joins TRBV18 to TRBJ1-1; D is perhaps TRBD1 (5 bases). Deletions cut 6 bases from V and 0 bases from J, with 8 bases between. CDR3 length equals 13 residues. CDR1 is KGHSH and CDR2 is LQKENI in the germline V gene. The CDR3 is CASSGGMNTEAFF. The CDR3 DNA follows: TGTGCCAGCTCCGGGGGGATGAACACTGAAGCTTTCTTT.

The chain carries TRBV27 and TRBJ1-5; no reliable D call. The CDR3 runs to 13 residues. V lost 9 bases to trimming and J lost 10 bases, with 19 bases between them. Germline V CDR1 and CDR2: MNHEY, SMNVEV (reference sequence). CDR3 bases: TGTGCCAGTACCCAGAGTACGGGTTTACCCCAGCATTTT. Encoded protein: CASTQSTGLPQHF.

The chain recombines TRBV5-6 with TRBJ2-1; D is possibly TRBD1 (6 bases). Germline-derived CDR1 and CDR2 are SGHDT and YYEEEE. This CDR3 contains 15 residues. V was trimmed by 3 bases and J by 0 bases, leaving 10 bases between them. The CDR3 DNA reads as TGTGCCAGCAGCTGGGACACTAGCTCCTACAATGAGCAGTTCTTC. This codes for CASSWDTSSYNEQFF.

The J gene is TRBJ2-7, the V gene TRBV6-6, with D tentatively TRBD1 (5 bases). Germline-derived CDR1 and CDR2 are MNHNY and SVGAGI (reference sequence). The V end was cut by 7 bases, the J end by 0 bases, with 13 bases between. This CDR3 spans 14 amino acids. The CDR3 DNA reads as TGTGCCAGCAAACAGACAGCCCGCTCCTACGAGCAGTACTTC. Amino acid sequence: CASKQTARSYEQYF.

This sequence joins TRBV6-6 and TRBJ1-2, with 11 bases aligning to TRBD1. J gave up 4 bases and V 0 bases, and 1 base lay outside the gene matches. Germline V lookup: CDR1 MNHNY, CDR2 SVGAGI (reference sequence). CDR3 length: 15 amino acids. CDR3 amino acids: CASSYSGQGGYGYTF. CDR3 bases: TGTGCCAGCAGTTACTCGGGACAGGGGGGCTATGGCTACACCTTC.

The V gene is TRBV19, the J gene TRBJ2-1; 10 bases map to TRBD1. The CDR3 loop spans 15 amino acids. With 4 bases clipped from V and 6 bases from J, the junction kept 6 bases outside the gene matches. Germline CDR1 is LNHDA and CDR2 is SQIVND (reference sequence). The CDR3 region has the DNA TGTGCCAGTAGTAACCGGGACAGGGGAGGCAATGAGCAGTTCTTC. Translation gives CASSNRDRGGNEQFF.

The V and J genes are TRBV7-8 and TRBJ2-7; D perhaps matches TRBD2 (6 bases). CDR1 and CDR2 (germline): SGHVS, FQNEAQ. This CDR3 is 12 amino acids long. Trimming shortened V by 1 base and J by 13 bases, and 14 bases separated the two germline ends. The CDR3 DNA is TGTGCCAGCAGCTTAGAGGGGAGGAGAGGATACTTC. This sequence encodes CASSLEGRRGYF. Complete variable domain (other parts from reference TRBV7-8 and TRBJ2-7): GAGVSQSPRYKVAKRGQDVALRCDPISGHVSLFWYQQALGQGPEFLTYFQNEAQLDKSGLPSDRFFAERPEGSVSTLKIQRTQQEDSAVYLCASSLEGRRGYFGPGTRLTVT.

V is TRBV30 and J is TRBJ2-3; the D is unclear. The CDR3 totals 12 residues. Trimming took off 1 base at V and 6 bases at J, with 8 bases between the two ends. The germline gives CDR1 GTSNPN, CDR2 SVGIG (reference sequence). This chain's CDR3 is CAWSDAVDTQYF. The CDR3 region has the DNA TGTGCCTGGAGTGATGCGGTGGATACGCAGTATTTT.

V gene TRBV27 combines with J gene TRBJ2-1; D is unresolved. This CDR3 contains 13 residues. Germline V gives CDR1 MNHEY, CDR2 SMNVEV (reference sequence). The V gene lost 7 bases and the J gene lost 4 bases, with 11 bases spanning the gap. In DNA form, the CDR3 reads TGTGCCAGCACCACCCCCACATACAATGAGCAGTTCTTC. Translated: CASTTPTYNEQFF.

In this sample, this clone turned up once. This chain uses TRBV4-2 with TRBJ2-3, with 9 positions matching TRBD1. Germline assignment: CDR1 LGHNA and CDR2 YNFKEQ. V lost 4 bases and J lost 1; bases outside the gene matches: 0. The CDR3 is made up of 14 amino acids. This CDR3 reads CASSRDRGTDTQYF. The CDR3 nucleotides read TGTGCCAGCAGCCGGGACAGGGGCACAGATACGCAGTATTTT.